These 14 T cell receptor beta chains were all obtained from the same sample, sequenced in a study of T cell responses to AZD1222 COVID-19 vaccine. The repertoire was sequenced with immunoSEQ multiplex PCR; TCRdb's copy has only in-frame clones and lacks some. In the table there are about 150,000 clones, roughly 88% of which are singletons. The sample was peripheral blood, taken on day 0 of AZD1222 vaccination. These receptors all stem from an adult in good health.

V is TRBV2 and J is TRBJ1-1; 7 bases are a match to TRBD1. The germline gives CDR1 SNHLY, CDR2 FYNNEI. The CDR3 covers 14 residues. J was trimmed by 2 bases and V by 5 bases; bases with no gene match: 5. The CDR3 bases are TGTGCCAGCAGTTCCGGGACAGCTAACACTGAAGCTTTCTTT. Protein: CASSSGTANTEAFF.

This chain links TRBV10-3 with TRBJ2-7; D might be TRBD2 (5 bases). Germline CDR1 ENHRY, CDR2 SYGVKD. This CDR3 contains 14 residues. The ends were cut back, 10 bases at V and 0 bases at J, with 16 bases in the middle. The CDR3 loop is CATARTSLSYEQYF. CDR3 coding DNA: TGTGCCACTGCACGGACTTCACTCTCCTACGAGCAGTACTTC.

The V call is TRBV11-1, the J call TRBJ2-7; perhaps TRBD1 as D (7 bases). This CDR3 region has 14 residues. Germline CDR1 reads SGHAT; CDR2 reads FQDESV (reference sequence). Between the trimmed V and J ends, which lost 6 bases and 6 bases, there was a span of 18 bases. As DNA, the CDR3 is TGTGCCAGCAGTCCAGGGGGGAATCTACGCGAGCAGTACTTC. It codes for CASSPGGNLREQYF.

The chain recombines TRBV30 with TRBJ1-2; perhaps TRBD1 as D (6 bases). V was shortened by 5 bases and J by 7 bases, with 14 bases between the two germline ends. CDR3 length: 12 residues. Germline V lookup: CDR1 GTSNPN, CDR2 SVGIG (reference sequence). Here the CDR3 reads CAWAGGAGGYTF. The CDR3 coding sequence is TGTGCCTGGGCCGGGGGCGCCGGTGGCTACACCTTC.

The V and J genes are TRBV5-6 and TRBJ1-3; D not certain. Germline V gives CDR1 SGHDT, CDR2 YYEEEE. The CDR3 consists of 16 residues. V lost 2 bases to trimming and J lost 0 bases, with 12 bases between them. This chain's CDR3 is CASSFLDRYSGNTIYF. CDR3 DNA: TGTGCCAGCAGCTTTTTGGACCGTTACTCTGGAAACACCATATATTTT.

V is TRBV7-3 and J is TRBJ2-3; TRBD2 aligns across 11 bases. Looked up from germline, CDR1 is SGHTA and CDR2 is FQGTGA. Trimming removed 5 bases from V and 0 bases from J; junction bases left unmatched: 4. The length of the CDR3 is 16 residues. The CDR3 sequence: CASSPRTSGSTDTQYF. CDR3 DNA sequence: TGTGCCAGCAGCCCGAGGACTAGCGGGAGCACAGATACGCAGTATTTT. The full variable domain, its missing parts supplied by reference TRBV7-3 and TRBJ2-3, is GAGVSQTPSNKVTEKGKYVELRCDPISGHTALYWYRQSLGQGPEFLIYFQGTGAADDSGLPNDRFFAVRPEGSVSTLKIQRTERGDSAVYLCASSPRTSGSTDTQYFGPGTRLTVL.

This clone has a handful of counts. The V call is TRBV6-2 or TRBV6-3, the J call TRBJ1-5, with 7 bases fitting TRBD1. Germline V gene lookup returns CDR1 MNHEY and CDR2 SVGEGT. The CDR3 length is 17 residues. J gave up 0 bases and V 4 bases, and 9 bases lay outside the gene matches. DNA for the CDR3: TGTGCCAGCAGTTCCCAGGGACAGTCTTATAGCAATCAGCCCCAGCATTTT. Translating it yields CASSSQGQSYSNQPQHF.

The gene calls are TRBV7-8 and TRBJ2-1, with D perhaps matching TRBD1 or TRBD2 (5 bases each). The CDR3 contains 12 residues. Germline V gene lookup returns CDR1 SGHVS and CDR2 FQNEAQ. Trimming pared 5 bases from V and 10 bases from J, leaving 12 bases between. The CDR3 sequence is CASSRMGVEQFF. The CDR3 DNA reads TGTGCCAGCAGCCGCATGGGGGTAGAGCAGTTCTTC.

This chain links TRBV30 with TRBJ2-5, with D perhaps TRBD2 (6 bases). Trimming removed 3 bases at V and 4 bases at J, with 9 bases between. Looked up from germline, CDR1 is GTSNPN and CDR2 is SVGIG (reference sequence). This CDR3 region has 12 residues. The CDR3 loop reads CAWRQAGETQYF. The CDR3 coding sequence is TGTGCCTGGAGACAAGCGGGAGAGACCCAGTACTTC.

This clone was counted at least ten times. Other DNA sequences from this sample encode an identical CDR3 as well. V usage is TRBV5-6 and J usage is TRBJ1-6; TRBD1 matches 8 bases. CDR1 is SGHDT, CDR2 YYEEEE, per germline. The CDR3 spans 15 residues. V shed 0 bases and J 5 bases; nucleotides not matched to a gene: 1. The CDR3 here is CASSLVQGDNSPLHF. The CDR3, as DNA: TGTGCCAGCAGCTTGGTACAGGGGGATAATTCACCCCTCCACTTT.

The rearrangement uses TRBV21-1 and TRBJ1-4. TRBV21-1 is listed as a pseudogene. The CDR3 length is 14 residues. Written as DNA, the CDR3 is TGTGCCAGTCGGAATAAGCGGGGGGTGGAAAAACTGTTTTTT. Its protein is CASRNKRGVEKLFF.

This rearrangement joins TRBV7-3 to TRBJ2-1, with TRBD2 matching over 12 bases. V trimming: 4 bases; J trimming: 10 bases; junction bases outside the gene matches: 11. In germline, CDR1 is SGHTA, CDR2 FQGTGA. The CDR3 loop spans 16 amino acids. This CDR3 reads CASSSAASGGAREQFF. CDR3 DNA: TGTGCCAGCAGCTCCGCCGCTAGCGGGGGGGCCAGGGAGCAGTTCTTC.

The rearrangement uses TRBV7-9 and TRBJ1-2; no definite D call. This CDR3 is built from 14 residues. Germline V gene data show CDR1 as SEHNR and CDR2 as FQNEAQ (reference sequence). The V and J ends lost 6 bases and 1 base respectively, with 12 bases between them. The CDR3 sequence is CASSEAEYNYGYTF. In DNA form, the CDR3 reads TGTGCCAGCAGTGAGGCAGAGTATAACTATGGCTACACCTTC.

The V and J genes are TRBV3-1 (or the pseudogene TRBV3-2) and TRBJ1-2, with D possibly TRBD1 on 6 matching bases. Germline values: CDR1 LGHDT, CDR2 YNNKEL (reference sequence). The CDR3 length is 14 residues. Trimming shortened V by 4 bases and J by 5 bases, and 14 bases separated the two germline ends. As DNA, the CDR3 is TGTGCCAGCAGCCGAGACTCAGGGGAGTATGGCTACACCTTC. Its translation: CASSRDSGEYGYTF.